This is a list of T cell receptor beta chains from one sample in a study of T-cell memory formation after mild COVID-19. One entry per CDR3 protein, called by TCRdb with MiXCR from the 5' RACE reads. The profile shows some 190,000 distinct CDR3 sequences, around 16% of them singletons. The material sequenced was PBMCs or a T cell subset sorted from them (not recorded which). The receptors stem from an adult woman who had mild COVID-19 (a few samples of this study predate the infection). Cell type and time point are not known. Each CDR3 is given without its conserved first and last residue. The size entry is marked missing in some rows and otherwise reads once, few, many or a size class.

clone_size | j_call | v_call | cdr3_aa
few | TRBJ1-2 | TRBV20-1 | SASTRGVYGYT
NA | TRBJ2-1 | TRBV23-1 | ASSQGVEQF
NA | TRBJ2-7 | TRBV18 | ASSPRQGRVDEQY
NA | TRBJ2-2 | TRBV25-1 | ASSEDTITGELF
few | TRBJ2-4 | TRBV20-1 | SARDLQALGYIQY
NA | TRBJ2-6 | TRBV24-1 | ATSEGDSRLANVLT
few | TRBJ2-6 | TRBV7-3 | ASSRDTSGANVLT
few | TRBJ2-5 | TRBV4-1 | ASSQDGLAQETQY
few | TRBJ2-5 | TRBV7-9 | ASSLADKNQETQY
few | TRBJ1-1 | TRBV5-6 | ASSYGDRDTEAF
few | TRBJ2-3 | TRBV7-9 | ASSRLAGGYTDTQY
many | TRBJ2-1 | TRBV20-1 | SARLMGQGNNEQF
NA | TRBJ2-1 | TRBV6-2/TRBV6-3 | ASSLSGAPEQF
NA | TRBJ2-4 | TRBV7-8 | ASSSELGPSGGIQY
NA | TRBJ2-3 | TRBV20-1 | SQTGTRRDTQY
few | TRBJ1-2 | TRBV12-3/TRBV12-4 | ASSLSLLTPNYGYT